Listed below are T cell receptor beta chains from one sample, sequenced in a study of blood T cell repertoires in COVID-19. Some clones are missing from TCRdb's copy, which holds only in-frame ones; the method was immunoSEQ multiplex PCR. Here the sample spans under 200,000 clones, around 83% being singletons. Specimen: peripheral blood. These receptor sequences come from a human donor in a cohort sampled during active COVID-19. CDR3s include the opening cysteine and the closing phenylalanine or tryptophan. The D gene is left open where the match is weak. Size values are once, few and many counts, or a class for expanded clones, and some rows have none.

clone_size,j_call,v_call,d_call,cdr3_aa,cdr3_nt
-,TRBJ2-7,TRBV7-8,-,CASSFGVGGYEQYF,TGTGCCAGCAGCTTTGGAGTTGGGGGGTACGAGCAGTACTTC
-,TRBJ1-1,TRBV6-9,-,CSTYGVNTEAFF,TGTTCAACCTACGGGGTGAACACTGAAGCTTTCTTT
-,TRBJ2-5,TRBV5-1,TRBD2,CASSLQGIGTSAETQYF,TGCGCCAGCAGCTTACAGGGGATTGGGACTAGCGCGGAGACCCAGTACTTC
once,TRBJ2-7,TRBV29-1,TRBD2,CSVEDRESGSIEQYF,TGCAGCGTTGAAGATCGGGAAAGCGGGAGTATAGAGCAGTACTTC
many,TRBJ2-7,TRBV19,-,CASSSVPYEQYF,TGTGCCAGTAGCTCTGTTCCCTACGAGCAGTACTTC
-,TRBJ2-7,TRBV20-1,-,CSTYLEGQYF,TGCAGTACCTACCTAGAAGGGCAGTACTTC
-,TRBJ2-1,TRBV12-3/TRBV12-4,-,CASSSFYNEQFF,TGTGCCAGCAGTTCCTTCTACAATGAGCAGTTCTTC
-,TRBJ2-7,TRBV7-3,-,CASSPGGQSYEQYF,TGTGCCAGCAGCCCCGGCGGACAATCCTACGAGCAGTACTTC
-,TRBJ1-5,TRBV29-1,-,CSVAFRDDQPQHF,TGCAGCGTTGCATTCAGGGATGATCAGCCCCAGCATTTT
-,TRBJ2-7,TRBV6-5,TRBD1,CASSYSGTGTMYEQYF,TGTGCCAGCAGTTACTCGGGGACAGGGACAATGTACGAGCAGTACTTC
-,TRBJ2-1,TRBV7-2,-,CASSLFRLREEQFF,TGTGCCAGCAGCTTATTTCGACTCCGCGAGGAGCAGTTCTTC
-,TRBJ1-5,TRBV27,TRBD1,CASSLGTGGNQPQHF,TGTGCCAGCAGTTTAGGGACAGGGGGCAATCAGCCCCAGCATTTT
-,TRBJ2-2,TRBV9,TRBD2,CASSAGLAGGNSGELFF,TGTGCCAGCAGCGCGGGACTAGCGGGGGGGAACTCCGGGGAGCTGTTTTTT
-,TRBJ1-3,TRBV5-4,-,CASSLQGSGNTIYF,TGTGCCAGCAGCTTGCAGGGATCTGGAAACACCATATATTTT
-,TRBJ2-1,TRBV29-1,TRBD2,CSVNRGGYEQFF,TGCAGCGTCAACCGGGGGGGGTATGAGCAGTTCTTC